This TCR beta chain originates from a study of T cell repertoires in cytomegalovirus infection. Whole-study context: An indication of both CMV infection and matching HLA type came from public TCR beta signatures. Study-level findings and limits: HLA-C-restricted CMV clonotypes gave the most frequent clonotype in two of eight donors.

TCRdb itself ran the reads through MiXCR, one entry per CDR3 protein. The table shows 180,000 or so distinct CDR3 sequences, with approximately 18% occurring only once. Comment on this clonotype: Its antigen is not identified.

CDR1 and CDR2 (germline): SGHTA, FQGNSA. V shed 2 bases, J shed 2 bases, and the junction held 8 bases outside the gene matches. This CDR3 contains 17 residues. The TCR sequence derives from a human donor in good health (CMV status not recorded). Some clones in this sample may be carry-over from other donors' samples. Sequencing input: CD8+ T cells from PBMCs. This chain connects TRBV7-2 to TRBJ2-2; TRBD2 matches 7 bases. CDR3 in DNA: TGTGCCAGCAGCTTACCGAGCGGGAACCCTAACACCGGGGAGCTGTTTTTT. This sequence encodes CASSLPSGNPNTGELFF.